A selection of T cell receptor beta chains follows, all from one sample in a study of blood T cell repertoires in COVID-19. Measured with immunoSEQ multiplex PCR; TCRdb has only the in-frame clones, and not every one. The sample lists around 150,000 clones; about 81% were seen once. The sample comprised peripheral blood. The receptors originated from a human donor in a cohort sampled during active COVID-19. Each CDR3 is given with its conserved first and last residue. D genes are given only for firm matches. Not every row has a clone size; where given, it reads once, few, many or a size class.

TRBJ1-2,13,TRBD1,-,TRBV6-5,CASSSDRDYGYTF,TGTGCCAGCAGTTCCGACAGGGACTATGGCTACACCTTC
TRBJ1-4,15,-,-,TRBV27,CASMGRGPLREKLFF,TGTGCCAGCATGGGGAGGGGACCTCTTCGCGAAAAACTGTTTTTT
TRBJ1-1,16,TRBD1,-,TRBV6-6,CASSGRDSNLNTEAFF,TGTGCCAGCAGTGGCCGGGACAGCAATTTGAACACTGAAGCTTTCTTT
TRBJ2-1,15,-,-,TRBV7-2,CASSPQITMGMEQFF,TGTGCCAGCAGCCCACAGATTACCATGGGCATGGAGCAGTTCTTC
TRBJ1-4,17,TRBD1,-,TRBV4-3,CASSQDPWTGENEKLFF,TGCGCCAGCAGCCAAGATCCGTGGACAGGGGAGAATGAAAAACTGTTTTTT
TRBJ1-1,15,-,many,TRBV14,CASSHATGLYTEAFF,TGTGCCAGCAGCCATGCGACAGGACTTTACACTGAAGCTTTCTTT
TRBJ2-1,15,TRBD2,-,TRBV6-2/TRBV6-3,CASSYPVAGDNEQFF,TGTGCCAGCAGTTACCCGGTAGCGGGAGATAATGAGCAGTTCTTC
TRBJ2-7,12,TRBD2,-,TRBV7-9,CASSGRGYEQYF,TGTGCCAGCAGCGGGAGGGGTTACGAGCAGTACTTC
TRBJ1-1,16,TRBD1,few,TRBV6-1,CASSGGDRAWVREAFF,TGTGCCAGCAGTGGGGGGGACAGGGCATGGGTCCGTGAAGCTTTCTTT
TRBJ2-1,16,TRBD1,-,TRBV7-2,CASSPTGTGGLNEQFF,TGTGCCAGCAGTCCTACCGGGACAGGGGGCTTGAATGAGCAGTTCTTC
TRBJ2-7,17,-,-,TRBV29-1,CSVVGVTVGLTSYEQYF,TGCAGCGTTGTAGGGGTGACGGTCGGTTTGACTTCCTACGAGCAGTACTTC
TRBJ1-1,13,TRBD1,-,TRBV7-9,CASRGTENTEAFF,TGTGCCAGCAGGGGGACAGAGAACACTGAAGCTTTCTTT
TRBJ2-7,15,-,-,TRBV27,CASSQGGTLFFEQYF,TGTGCCAGCTCCCAGGGAGGGACACTCTTTTTTGAGCAGTACTTC
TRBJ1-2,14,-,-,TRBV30,CAWSPRGWDYGYTF,TGTGCCTGGAGCCCCCGGGGGTGGGACTATGGCTACACCTTC
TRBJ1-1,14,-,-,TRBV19,CASSIVGRGTEAFF,TGTGCCAGTAGTATAGTAGGCCGGGGGACTGAAGCTTTCTTT
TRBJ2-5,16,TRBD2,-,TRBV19,CASSMGTSGGQETQYF,TGTGCCAGTAGTATGGGGACTAGCGGGGGCCAAGAGACCCAGTACTTC
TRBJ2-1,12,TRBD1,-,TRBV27,CASSFQGDEQFF,TGTGCCAGCAGTTTCCAGGGGGATGAGCAGTTCTTC
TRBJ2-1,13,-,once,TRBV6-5,CASTPPGTPLQFF,TGTGCCAGCACCCCCCCCGGGACTCCTCTTCAGTTCTTC
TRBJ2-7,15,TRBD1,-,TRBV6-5,CASSPRGRLRDEQYF,TGTGCCAGCAGCCCCAGGGGGCGACTTAGGGACGAGCAGTACTTC
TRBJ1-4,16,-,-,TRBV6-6,CASSYPGVPTNEKLFF,TGTGCCAGCAGTTACCCGGGGGTACCAACTAATGAAAAACTGTTTTTT
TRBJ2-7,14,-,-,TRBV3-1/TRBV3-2,CASSQGGPSYEQYF,TGTGCCAGCAGCCAAGGGGGGCCTTCCTACGAGCAGTACTTC
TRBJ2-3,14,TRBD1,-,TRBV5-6,CASSIGQGADTQYF,TGTGCCAGCAGCATAGGACAGGGGGCAGATACGCAGTATTTT
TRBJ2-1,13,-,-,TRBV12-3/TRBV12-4,CASILDYTNEQFF,TGTGCCAGCATACTCGACTACACAAATGAGCAGTTCTTC
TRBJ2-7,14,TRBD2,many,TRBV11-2,CASSPLAGPGEQYF,TGTGCCAGCAGCCCCCTAGCGGGCCCCGGGGAGCAGTACTTC
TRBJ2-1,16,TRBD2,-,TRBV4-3,CASSQAGTSGRNEQFF,TGCGCCAGCAGCCAAGCCGGGACTAGCGGGAGAAATGAGCAGTTCTTC
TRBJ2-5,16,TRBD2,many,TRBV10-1,CASSDEAGGGRETQYF,TGCGCCAGCAGTGATGAAGCGGGGGGCGGTCGGGAGACCCAGTACTTC
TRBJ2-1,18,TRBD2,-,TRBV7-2,CASSQLAGGPGSYNEQFF,TGTGCCAGCAGCCAACTAGCGGGGGGGCCGGGCTCCTACAATGAGCAGTTCTTC
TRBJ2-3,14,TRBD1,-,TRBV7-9,CASSPTGVGDTQYF,TGTGCCAGCAGCCCGACAGGGGTTGGAGATACGCAGTATTTT
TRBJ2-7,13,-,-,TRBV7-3,CASSRTEGYEQYF,TGTGCCAGCAGCCGGACGGAGGGCTACGAGCAGTACTTC
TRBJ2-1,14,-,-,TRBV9,CASSPASRHNEQFF,TGTGCCAGCAGCCCCGCTAGCAGACACAATGAGCAGTTCTTC
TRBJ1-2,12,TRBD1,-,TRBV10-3,CAISLTGRGYTF,TGTGCCATCAGTTTGACAGGGCGCGGCTACACCTTC
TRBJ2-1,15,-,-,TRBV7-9,CASSLDLGGGNEQFF,TGTGCCAGCAGCTTAGACCTCGGCGGTGGCAATGAGCAGTTCTTC
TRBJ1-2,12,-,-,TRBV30,CAWSVWGGQDTF,TGTGCCTGGAGTGTATGGGGCGGTCAAGACACCTTC
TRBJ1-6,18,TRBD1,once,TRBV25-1,CASSVGRQGSYYNSPLHF,TGTGCCAGCAGTGTTGGGAGACAGGGATCTTACTATAATTCACCCCTCCACTTT
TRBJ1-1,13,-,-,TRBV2,CASRVRGNTEAFF,TGTGCCAGCAGAGTACGGGGGAACACTGAAGCTTTCTTT
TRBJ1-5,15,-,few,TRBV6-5,CASRPWRASNQPQHF,TGTGCCAGCAGGCCTTGGAGGGCCAGCAATCAGCCCCAGCATTTT
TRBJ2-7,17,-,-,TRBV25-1,CASSSPARGRYSYEQYF,TGTGCCAGCAGTTCCCCCGCCCGCGGGCGATATTCCTACGAGCAGTACTTC
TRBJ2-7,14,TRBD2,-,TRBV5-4,CASSLSSGRYEQYF,TGTGCCAGCAGCCTTTCTAGCGGGAGGTACGAGCAGTACTTC
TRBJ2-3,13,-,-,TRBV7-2,CASSLEGVGTQYF,TGTGCCAGCAGCTTAGAGGGAGTAGGTACGCAGTATTTT
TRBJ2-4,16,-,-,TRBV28,CASSSSGHLAKNIQYF,-
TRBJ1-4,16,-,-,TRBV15,CATSRARDGLDEKLFF,TGTGCCACCAGCAGAGCACGGGATGGCCTCGATGAAAAACTGTTTTTT
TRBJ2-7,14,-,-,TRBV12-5,CASGPMGGPREQYF,TGTGCTAGTGGGCCGATGGGGGGGCCTCGCGAGCAGTACTTC
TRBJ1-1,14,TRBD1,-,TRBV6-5,CASSPGQGLNEAFF,TGTGCCAGCAGTCCGGGACAGGGTTTGAATGAAGCTTTCTTT
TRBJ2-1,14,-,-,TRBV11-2,CASSFGTGYQEQFF,TGTGCCAGCAGCTTCGGAACAGGGTATCAGGAGCAGTTCTTC
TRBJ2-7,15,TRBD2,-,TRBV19,CASSSPSGGHYEQYF,TGTGCCAGTAGTTCCCCTAGCGGGGGGCACTACGAGCAGTACTTC
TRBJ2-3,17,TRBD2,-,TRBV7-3,CASSRLAEAGVRDTQYF,TGTGCCAGCAGCCGTTTGGCGGAAGCGGGAGTCCGAGATACGCAGTATTTT
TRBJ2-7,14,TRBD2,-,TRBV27,CASSLLAGVYEQYF,TGTGCCAGCAGTTTACTAGCGGGAGTTTACGAGCAGTACTTC
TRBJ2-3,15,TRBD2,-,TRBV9,CASTSSGFSTDTQYF,TGTGCCAGCACCTCTAGCGGTTTTAGCACAGATACGCAGTATTTT
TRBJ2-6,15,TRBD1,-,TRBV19,CASRLTGAGANVLTF,TGTGCCAGCCGCCTTACAGGGGCAGGGGCCAACGTCCTGACTTTC
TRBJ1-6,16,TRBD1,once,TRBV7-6,CASSLSGGIYNSPLHF,TGTGCCAGCAGCTTATCAGGGGGCATATATAATTCACCCCTCCACTTT
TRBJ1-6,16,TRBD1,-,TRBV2,CASRPRDRGFNSPLHF,TGTGCCAGCAGGCCCCGGGACAGGGGATTTAATTCACCCCTCCACTTT
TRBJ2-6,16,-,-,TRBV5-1,CASSFNPGSGANVLTF,TGCGCCAGCAGCTTTAATCCAGGGTCTGGGGCCAACGTCCTGACTTTC
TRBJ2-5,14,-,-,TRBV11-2,CASSSSGDGETQYF,TGTGCCAGCAGCTCCTCAGGGGACGGGGAGACCCAGTACTTC
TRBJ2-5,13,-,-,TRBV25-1,CASSVGVQETQYF,TGTGCCAGCAGTGTCGGAGTTCAAGAGACCCAGTACTTC
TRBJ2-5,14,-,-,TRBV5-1,CASSLGGSWETQYF,TGCGCCAGCAGCTTGGGAGGGTCATGGGAGACCCAGTACTTC
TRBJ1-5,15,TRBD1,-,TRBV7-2,CASSLVGTGEWAQHF,TGTGCCAGCAGCTTAGTCGGGACAGGGGAATGGGCCCAGCATTTT
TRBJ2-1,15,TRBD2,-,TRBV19,CASSPSGGSPGEQFF,TGTGCCAGTAGCCCTAGCGGGGGGTCTCCTGGCGAGCAGTTCTTC
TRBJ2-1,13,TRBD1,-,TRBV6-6,CASSPWTGREQFF,TGTGCCAGCAGCCCTTGGACAGGGCGTGAGCAGTTCTTC
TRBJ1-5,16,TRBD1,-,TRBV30,CAWNSDRGSGNQPQHF,TGTGCCTGGAACTCGGACAGGGGTTCGGGCAATCAGCCCCAGCATTTT
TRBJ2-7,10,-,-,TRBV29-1,CSVGGVEQYF,TGCAGCGTTGGCGGGGTTGAGCAGTACTTC